What follows are 9 T cell receptor beta chains derived from one specimen sequenced in a study of T-cell memory formation after mild COVID-19. TCRdb re-called the 5' RACE reads through MiXCR, storing one row per CDR3 protein. The table includes about 400,000 distinct CDR3 sequences, 16% detected once. The sequenced sample was PBMCs or a T cell subset sorted from them (not recorded which). The receptors come from a man aged 18 to 35 who had mild COVID-19 (a few samples of this study predate the infection). Cell type and time point are not known.

There are a few counts of this clonotype. This chain joins TRBV12-3 or TRBV12-4 and TRBJ2-1; perhaps TRBD1 as D (6 bases). V lost 5 bases and J 0 bases, leaving 11 bases between the germline ends. The CDR3 has 15 amino acids. CDR3 coding DNA: TGTGCCAGCAGTAGACAGGTTAGCTCCTACAATGAGCAGTTCTTC. Translated, it gives CASSRQVSSYNEQFF.

This clonotype was observed many times. V gene TRBV9 combines with J gene TRBJ1-2; D is uncertain. V gave up 2 bases and J gave up 4 bases, with 15 bases separating them. Germline CDR1 reads SGDLS; CDR2 reads YYNGEE. There are 15 residues in the CDR3. The CDR3 DNA is TGTGCCAGCAGCGTGGCCACCCCCGGGCCCTATGGCTACACCTTC. It codes for CASSVATPGPYGYTF.

The table lists this clonotype with a few counts. The chain combines TRBV2 with TRBJ2-1; no clear D gene. This CDR3 has 16 amino acids. The V end lost 4 bases, the J end lost 0 bases, and 13 bases lay between the germline ends. CDR1 is SNHLY, CDR2 FYNNEI, per germline. CDR3 DNA sequence: TGTGCCAGCAGTGGAATCGCGGCTAGCTCCTACAATGAGCAGTTCTTC. Translation gives CASSGIAASSYNEQFF. Full variable domain (remainder filled in from reference TRBV2 and TRBJ2-1): EPEVTQTPSHQVTQMGQEVILRCVPISNHLYFYWYRQILGQKVEFLVSFYNNEISEKSEIFDDQFSVERPDGSNFTLKIRSTKLEDSAMYFCASSGIAASSYNEQFFGPGTRLTVL.

The chain combines TRBV12-3 or TRBV12-4 with TRBJ1-2; TRBD1 aligns across 7 bases. The CDR3 covers 16 residues. V shed 0 bases and J 0 bases; nucleotides not matched to a gene: 4. In DNA, the CDR3 is TGTGCCAGCAGTTTAGCGAGCGGGACAGCTAACTATGGCTACACCTTC. It encodes CASSLASGTANYGYTF.

The chain is built from TRBV28 and TRBJ2-2; no clear D. CDR1 and CDR2 from the germline V gene are MDHEN and SYDVKM. This CDR3 region has 15 residues. Between the trimmed V and J ends, which lost 4 bases and 1 base, there was a span of 10 bases. The CDR3 protein is CASSSQDGNTGELFF. For the CDR3, the DNA is TGTGCCAGCAGTTCCCAGGACGGGAACACCGGGGAGCTGTTTTTT. Full variable domain (remainder filled in from reference TRBV28 and TRBJ2-2): DVKVTQSSRYLVKRTGEKVFLECVQDMDHENMFWYRQDPGLGLRLIYFSYDVKMKEKGDIPEGYSVSREKKERFSLILESASTNQTSMYLCASSSQDGNTGELFFGEGSRLTVL.

In this sample, this clonotype turned up a few times. This chain joins TRBV5-1 and TRBJ2-6, with 12 nucleotides matching TRBD1. The V gene end was trimmed by 3 bases and the J gene end by 0 bases; junction bases not matched to a gene: 10. In germline, CDR1 is SGHRS, CDR2 YFSETQ. CDR3 length equals 20 residues. The CDR3 bases are TGCGCCAGCAGCTGGGACAGGGGGCTTTCGAAATCCTCTGGGGCCAACGTCCTGACTTTC. Its protein product is CASSWDRGLSKSSGANVLTF.

This clonotype was found a few times. This chain links TRBV5-1 with TRBJ2-5; 7 bases align to TRBD1. This CDR3 spans 16 amino acids. Germline lookup yields CDR1 SGHRS and CDR2 YFSETQ. After removal of 3 bases from V and 5 bases from J, the junction contained 13 bases not matched to a gene. DNA of the CDR3: TGCGCCAGCAGCTCCGGGACAGTGACCCCTGCGGAGACCCAGTACTTC. This translates into CASSSGTVTPAETQYF.

The chain carries TRBV4-1 and TRBJ1-2; perhaps TRBD1 as D (6 bases). CDR3 length: 14 amino acids. The V end lost 4 bases, the J end lost 3 bases, and 12 bases lay between the germline ends. Per the germline V gene, CDR1 is MGHRA and CDR2 is YSYEKL. The CDR3 nucleotides are TGCGCCAGCAGCCGGGTACAGGGTTACTATGGCTACACCTTC. It specifies CASSRVQGYYGYTF.

The chain employs TRBV28 and TRBJ1-1; D is ambiguous. V lost 3 bases and J 5 bases, leaving 10 bases between the germline ends. The CDR3 totals 13 residues. Germline V CDR1 and CDR2: MDHEN, SYDVKM. CDR3 nucleotides: TGTGCCAGCAGTTTCCCGACGGGGACTGAAGCTTTCTTT. Residues: CASSFPTGTEAFF. Full variable domain (remainder filled in from reference TRBV28 and TRBJ1-1): DVKVTQSSRYLVKRTGEKVFLECVQDMDHENMFWYRQDPGLGLRLIYFSYDVKMKEKGDIPEGYSVSREKKERFSLILESASTNQTSMYLCASSFPTGTEAFFGQGTRLTVV.